These 17 T cell receptor beta chains were sequenced from one sample in a study of blood T cells in healthy people across ages. Primed by a sample-barcoded 5' primer and a J-beta primer mix, a second PCR proceeded for about 6 to 12 cycles. TCRdb itself ran the 5' RACE reads through MiXCR, one entry per CDR3 protein. The sample consists of more than 1.4 million distinct CDR3 sequences, 42% of them appearing once. Sequencing used blood. The receptors come from a woman aged 18-30 years in good health.

In its sample, this clonotype was seen many times. The V call is TRBV2, the J call TRBJ2-1; TRBD2 matches at 11 bases. Trimming at V came to 6 bases and at J to 1 base, leaving 2 bases not matched to a gene. Germline CDR1 SNHLY, CDR2 FYNNEI. The CDR3 length is 15 residues. DNA of the CDR3: TGTGCCAGCAGCGTAGCGGGAGGGTCCTACAATGAGCAGTTCTTC. This encodes CASSVAGGSYNEQFF.

The rearrangement joins TRBV29-1 to TRBJ1-2, with D perhaps matching TRBD1 (5 bases). CDR1 is SQVTM, CDR2 ANQGSEA, per germline. Between the trimmed V and J ends, which lost 0 bases and 9 bases, there was a span of 17 bases. The CDR3 totals 14 residues. The CDR3 DNA sequence: TGCAGCGTTGAAGACCCGACAGTCCCCTTCCGCTACACCTTC. This sequence encodes CSVEDPTVPFRYTF.

This rearrangement joins TRBV30 to TRBJ1-1; 7 nucleotides agree with TRBD1. The germline V gene encodes CDR1 GTSNPN and CDR2 SVGIG (reference sequence). J was trimmed by 5 bases and V by 5 bases; bases with no gene match: 8. This CDR3 spans 13 amino acids. DNA for the CDR3: TGTGCCTGGGACAGGGCCGGCCGGACTGAAGCTTTCTTT. Amino acids: CAWDRAGRTEAFF.

This clonotype has only a few counts. The gene calls are TRBV7-2 and TRBJ2-7; no clear D gene. This CDR3 spans 15 amino acids. CDR1 SGHTA and CDR2 FQGNSA come from the germline V gene. V was shortened by 5 bases and J by 5 bases, with 19 bases between the two germline ends. CDR3 sequence: CASSRGRSGFDEQYF. CDR3 nucleotide sequence: TGTGCCAGCAGCAGAGGACGGTCCGGATTCGACGAGCAGTACTTC.

The chain uses TRBV5-1 and TRBJ2-3, with TRBD2 matching over 8 bases. Germline V lookup: CDR1 SGHRS, CDR2 YFSETQ. The CDR3 covers 16 residues. After removal of 4 bases from V and 2 bases from J, the junction contained 9 bases not matched to a gene. The DNA of the CDR3 is TGCGCCAGCAGCAGCAAGCGGGGGAGGTACACAGATACGCAGTATTTT. As protein: CASSSKRGRYTDTQYF.

This clonotype was counted between two and nine times. The chain uses TRBV11-2 and TRBJ2-3; D is unclear. The CDR3 is 15 residues long. Germline values: CDR1 SGHAT, CDR2 FQNNGV. V was cut by 2 bases and J by 0 bases, with 9 bases left in between. CDR3 in amino acids: CASSLTAASTDTQYF. The CDR3 DNA is TGTGCCAGCAGCTTAACGGCCGCTAGCACAGATACGCAGTATTTT.

The V and J genes are TRBV3-1 and TRBJ1-2, with 8 bases aligning to TRBD1. The V and J ends lost 4 bases and 4 bases, in that order; junction bases with no gene match: 11. Germline assignment: CDR1 LGHDT and CDR2 YNNKEL (reference sequence). The CDR3 totals 16 residues. The CDR3 sequence is CASSLLDREDSYGYTF. For the CDR3, the DNA is TGTGCCAGCAGCCTACTGGACAGGGAGGACTCCTATGGCTACACCTTC.

The J gene is TRBJ2-3, the V gene TRBV27, with TRBD1 matching over 8 bases. Looked up from germline, CDR1 is MNHEY and CDR2 is SMNVEV (reference sequence). After removal of 3 bases from V and 4 bases from J, the junction contained 9 bases not matched to a gene. The CDR3 totals 16 residues. As DNA, the CDR3 is TGTGCCAGCAGTTTTGACAGGGGAAGATGGTCAGATACGCAGTATTTT. The encoded protein is CASSFDRGRWSDTQYF.

The chain recombines TRBV20-1 with TRBJ1-5; 7 bases map to TRBD1. The CDR3 loop spans 13 amino acids. V trimming: 6 bases; J trimming: 7 bases; junction bases outside the gene matches: 9. Per the germline V gene, CDR1 is DFQATT and CDR2 is SNEGSKA (reference sequence). CDR3 in amino acids: CSAPDRDGQPQHF. CDR3 bases: TGCAGTGCCCCAGACAGGGACGGCCAGCCCCAGCATTTT.

The chain employs TRBV6-1 and TRBJ1-5; D remains unclear. Trimming removed 2 bases from V and 6 bases from J, with 20 bases in between. Germline values: CDR1 MNHNS, CDR2 SASEGT. The CDR3 runs to 17 residues. CDR3 in DNA: TGTGCCAGCAGTGAACCCCCACGTAAGCTTTGGGGTCAGCCCCAGCATTTT. This codes for CASSEPPRKLWGQPQHF.

This chain uses TRBV6-6 with TRBJ1-2; the D gene is possibly TRBD1 (6 bases). The germline V gene encodes CDR1 MNHNY and CDR2 SVGAGI (reference sequence). Trimming removed 6 bases at V and 3 bases at J, with 14 bases between. The CDR3 is 14 residues long. CDR3 in amino acids: CASRATGTDYGYTF. DNA of the CDR3: TGTGCCAGCAGGGCTACAGGGACGGACTATGGCTACACCTTC.

The V and J genes are TRBV27 and TRBJ1-6; tentative D call: TRBD1 (5 bases). The CDR3 extends over 14 amino acids. V dropped 6 bases and J dropped 7 bases, with 13 bases sitting between them. Germline V gene data show CDR1 as MNHEY and CDR2 as SMNVEV (reference sequence). The DNA of the CDR3 is TGTGCCAGCAGGACAGTAGGGGAGAATTCACCCCTCCACTTT. Encoded protein: CASRTVGENSPLHF.

This chain links TRBV7-2 with TRBJ2-1; 8 nucleotides line up with TRBD2. This CDR3 contains 14 residues. In germline, CDR1 is SGHTA, CDR2 FQGNSA. Losses at the gene ends were 6 bases for V and 6 bases for J; bases not matched to a gene: 7. CDR3 region: CASSYGTRGNEQFF. DNA of the CDR3: TGTGCCAGCAGTTACGGGACTAGGGGCAATGAGCAGTTCTTC.

V and J are TRBV20-1 and TRBJ1-6; D may be TRBD1 (5 bases). CDR1 is DFQATT, CDR2 SNEGSKA, per germline (reference sequence). V gave up 3 bases and J gave up 13 bases, with 16 bases separating them. The CDR3 totals 13 residues. The chain's CDR3 is CSARETVAVPLHF. CDR3 in DNA: TGCAGTGCTAGGGAGACAGTCGCCGTGCCCCTCCACTTT.

This clonotype occurred a few times. The rearrangement links TRBV20-1 to TRBJ2-1, with D perhaps assigned TRBD1 or TRBD2 (6 bases each). Germline assignment: CDR1 DFQATT and CDR2 SNEGSKA (reference sequence). The CDR3 sequence is 14 residues long. V was shortened by 1 base and J by 7 bases, with 14 bases between the two germline ends. The chain's CDR3 is CSARVGGAPNEQFF. The CDR3 nucleotides are TGCAGTGCTAGAGTCGGGGGCGCCCCTAATGAGCAGTTCTTC.

The J gene is TRBJ2-1, the V gene TRBV6-6; D remains unclear. The germline gives CDR1 MNHNY, CDR2 SVGAGI (reference sequence). This CDR3 is 14 amino acids long. Trimming took 0 bases from V and 3 from J, leaving 6 bases between them. The CDR3 here is CASSYSTLYNEQFF. Written as DNA, the CDR3 is TGTGCCAGCAGTTACTCGACCCTCTACAATGAGCAGTTCTTC.

This clonotype was seen more than once but under ten times. The CDR3 sequence: CASSYTGDYGYTF. The DNA of the CDR3 is TGTGCCAGCAGTTATACAGGGGACTATGGCTACACCTTC. The chain recombines TRBV25-1 with TRBJ1-2; the match to TRBD1 covers 7 bases. Germline V gene sequence: CDR1 MGHDK, CDR2 SYGVNS. The length of the CDR3 is 13 residues. The junction had 3 bases not matched to a gene; V was cut back by 5 bases and J by 3 bases.